This TCR beta chain was sequenced during a study of blood T cell repertoires in COVID-19. In its sample, this clone was seen a few times. The protocol was immunoSEQ multiplex PCR, while the TCRdb copy is restricted to in-frame clones and leaves out a portion. The sample carries 250,000 or so clones, roughly 80% recorded once. V dropped 1 base and J dropped 5 bases, with 12 bases sitting between them. The CDR3 has 15 residues. Germline-derived CDR1 and CDR2 are SGHTA and FQGNSA. Input material: peripheral blood. The V gene is TRBV7-2, the J gene TRBJ2-1; tentatively, D is TRBD2 (6 bases). This clonotype originated in a woman aged 18-35 years with acute or convalescent COVID-19. The CDR3 loop reads CASSLVPGRNNEQFF. For the CDR3, the DNA is TGTGCCAGCAGCTTAGTGCCAGGGAGGAACAATGAGCAGTTCTTC.